This T cell receptor beta chain was recorded in a study of follicular helper T cells after annual influenza vaccination. In germline, CDR1 is SGHAT, CDR2 FQNNGV. Unmatched junction bases numbered 13, after V lost 3 bases and J lost 2 bases. This CDR3 spans 19 amino acids. Produced via immunoSEQ multiplex PCR; TCRdb's table is partial and in-frame only. The sample includes about 16,000 clones, roughly 80% seen only once; the top ten take under 1.5%. Time point given: 2014-2015 season, 7 days after vaccination. The source was CXCR5+ CD38- circulating T follicular helper cells from blood, collected 7 days after influenza vaccination. Described subset: circulating Tfh, non-naive CD4+CXCR5+PD-1+ (ICOS+CD38+ or ICOS-CD38-). The sequence was collected from an adult who received the influenza vaccine. The rearrangement joins TRBV11-2 to TRBJ2-3, with 11 bases lining up with TRBD2. In DNA, the CDR3 is TGTGCCAGCAGCTTTTTGCCGGCTGTAGCGGGAGGGATCACAGATACGCAGTATTTT. Its translation: CASSFLPAVAGGITDTQYF.